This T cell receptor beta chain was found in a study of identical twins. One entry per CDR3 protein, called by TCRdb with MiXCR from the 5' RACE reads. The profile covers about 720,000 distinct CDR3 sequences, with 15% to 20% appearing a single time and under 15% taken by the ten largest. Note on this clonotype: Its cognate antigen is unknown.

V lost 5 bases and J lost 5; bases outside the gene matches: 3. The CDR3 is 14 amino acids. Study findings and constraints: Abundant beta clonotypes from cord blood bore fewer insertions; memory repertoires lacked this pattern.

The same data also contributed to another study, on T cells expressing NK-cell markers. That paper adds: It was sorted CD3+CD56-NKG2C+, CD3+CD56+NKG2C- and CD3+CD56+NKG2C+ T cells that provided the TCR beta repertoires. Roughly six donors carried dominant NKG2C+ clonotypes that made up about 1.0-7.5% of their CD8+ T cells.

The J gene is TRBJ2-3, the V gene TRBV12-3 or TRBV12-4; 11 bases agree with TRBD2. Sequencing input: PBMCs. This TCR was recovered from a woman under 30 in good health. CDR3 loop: CASSDGTSGDTQYF. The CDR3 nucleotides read TGTGCCAGCAGTGACGGGACTAGCGGAGATACGCAGTATTTT.